A single sample is the source of the 14 T cell receptor beta chains below, sequenced in a study of blood T cell repertoires in COVID-19. Generated by immunoSEQ multiplex PCR, the TCRdb table keeps only in-frame clones and is missing some. This sample has tens of thousands of clones; approximately 84% occur once, and the top ten carry approximately 30%. What was sequenced was peripheral blood. The receptors were sampled from a man at least 80 years old with active or convalescent COVID-19.

This sequence joins TRBV5-1 and TRBJ2-5; TRBD1 matches at 8 bases. The CDR3 covers 14 residues. Trimming at V came to 6 bases and at J to 5 bases, leaving 9 bases not matched to a gene. Germline CDR1 reads SGHRS; CDR2 reads YFSETQ. The CDR3 DNA is TGCGCCAGCACCCCAACAGGGGGGATGGAGACCCAGTACTTC. It is translated as CASTPTGGMETQYF.

V usage is TRBV7-2 and J usage is TRBJ2-7; D call uncertain. V was clipped by 3 bases and J by 0 bases, with 9 bases between them. The CDR3 length is 14 residues. CDR1 and CDR2 from the germline V gene are SGHTA and FQGNSA. The CDR3 reads CASSFSRSSYEQYF. In nucleotides, the CDR3 is TGTGCCAGCAGCTTCTCGAGGTCCTCCTACGAGCAGTACTTC.

This chain links TRBV28 with TRBJ1-2; 7 positions match TRBD1. The CDR3 is 16 residues long. V shed 2 bases, J shed 4 bases, and the junction held 10 bases outside the gene matches. Germline V lookup: CDR1 MDHEN, CDR2 SYDVKM. CDR3 coding DNA: TGTGCCAGCAGTTTAGGGGCCCCCAGGGGGAGCTATGGCTACACCTTC. Translating gives CASSLGAPRGSYGYTF.

The chain recombines TRBV5-4 with TRBJ2-5; 7 positions agree with TRBD1. The trim removed 4 bases at V and 6 bases at J, leaving 3 bases unmatched. The CDR3 is 12 residues long. Germline V CDR1 and CDR2: SGHNT, YYREEE (reference sequence). The chain's CDR3 is CASSGDSQTQYF. The CDR3 nucleotides read TGTGCCAGCAGCGGGGACAGTCAGACCCAGTACTTC.

The J gene is TRBJ2-1, the V gene TRBV7-3; TRBD2 matches 8 bases. V lost 5 bases and J lost 15; bases outside the gene matches: 18. From germline, CDR1 is SGHTA and CDR2 FQGTGA. This CDR3 region has 15 residues. The CDR3, as DNA: TGTGCCAGCAGCCCAGGGACGGGGGGGAAGTCATCAAGGTTCTTC. It encodes CASSPGTGGKSSRFF. Full variable domain (missing parts from reference TRBV7-3 and TRBJ2-1): GAGVSQTPSNKVTEKGKYVELRCDPISGHTALYWYRQSLGQGPEFLIYFQGTGAADDSGLPNDRFFAVRPEGSVSTLKIQRTERGDSAVYLCASSPGTGGKSSRFFGPGTRLTVL.

The V and J genes are TRBV12-1 and TRBJ1-6; the D call of TRBD1 is as the table states it, not checked on the DNA. TRBV12-1 is a pseudogene. CDR3 size: 16 residues. This CDR3 reads CASSFVKRHYNSPLHF. The CDR3 DNA sequence: TGTGCCAGCAGCTTTGTCAAGAGACATTATAATTCACCCCTCCACTTT.

V usage is TRBV30 and J usage is TRBJ1-6, with D possibly TRBD1 on 6 matching bases. Germline assignment: CDR1 GTSNPN and CDR2 SVGIG (reference sequence). CDR3 size: 14 residues. Trimming removed 1 base at V and 6 bases at J, with 10 bases between. The CDR3 DNA reads as TGTGCCTGGAGTGCGGGACACCCTAATTCACCCCTCCACTTT. Translating it yields CAWSAGHPNSPLHF.

This chain links TRBV3-1 (or the pseudogene TRBV3-2) with TRBJ1-5; no definite D call. Trimming cost V 1 base and J 7 bases, with 8 bases left between them. The CDR3 sequence is 13 residues long. The V gene's germline CDR1 is LGHDT and CDR2 YNNKEL (reference sequence). This CDR3 is CASSQVTQQPQHF. In nucleotides, the CDR3 is TGTGCCAGCAGCCAAGTCACCCAGCAGCCCCAGCATTTT.

This chain links TRBV27 with TRBJ1-1; 12 nucleotides match TRBD1. CDR3 size: 16 residues. Germline trimming cut 6 bases from V and 1 base from J; bases unmatched to any gene: 6. Germline loops: CDR1 MNHEY, CDR2 SMNVEV (reference sequence). Here the CDR3 DNA reads TGTGCCAGCAGCAAAAGGGGACAGGGGGCGAACACTGAAGCTTTCTTT. This gives the protein CASSKRGQGANTEAFF.

CDR3 bases: TGCGCCAGCAGCTCACCGACAGCCCCGGGCACCATATATTTT. Protein: CASSSPTAPGTIYF. This chain links TRBV5-1 with TRBJ1-3; possible D gene TRBD1, 5 bases. The germline V gene encodes CDR1 SGHRS and CDR2 YFSETQ. This CDR3 contains 14 residues. V was clipped by 3 bases and J by 9 bases, with 16 bases between them.

This chain links TRBV25-1 with TRBJ2-1; 7 positions agree with TRBD1. The germline V gene encodes CDR1 MGHDK and CDR2 SYGVNS. This CDR3 has 15 residues. Unmatched junction bases numbered 5, after V lost 3 bases and J lost 3 bases. In nucleotides, the CDR3 is TGTGCCAGCAGTGAGCGAGGGGGCCTCTACAATGAGCAGTTCTTC. Its translation is CASSERGGLYNEQFF.

This clone was observed a few times. The chain has TRBV14 and TRBJ2-3, with 9 bases lining up with TRBD1. V dropped 4 bases and J dropped 1; count of bases not matched to a gene: 3. This CDR3 has 15 amino acids. Germline V gives CDR1 SGHDN, CDR2 FVKESK. The CDR3 DNA is TGTGCCAGCAGCCTTAACAGGGGGCGCACAGATACGCAGTATTTT. The encoded protein is CASSLNRGRTDTQYF.

The chain combines TRBV11-2 with TRBJ2-2; D gene ambiguous. This CDR3 comprises 15 residues. The V end lost 0 bases, the J end lost 4 bases, and 9 bases lay between the germline ends. The germline CDR1 and CDR2 sequences are SGHAT and FQNNGV. The CDR3 reads CASSLDGWLTGELFF. CDR3 DNA: TGTGCCAGCAGCTTAGATGGCTGGCTCACCGGGGAGCTGTTTTTT.

The rearrangement links TRBV5-1 to TRBJ2-2, with a tentative D call TRBD2 (7 bases). The CDR3 loop spans 16 amino acids. The germline CDR1 and CDR2 sequences are SGHRS and YFSETQ. Deletions cut 4 bases from V and 3 bases from J, with 16 bases between. CDR3 coding DNA: TGCGCCAGCAGCCCGGAGGGGGGGTCTTACACCGGGGAGCTGTTTTTT. Amino acids: CASSPEGGSYTGELFF.